This TCR beta chain was found in a study of blood T cell repertoires in COVID-19. Across the whole study: Specimens from acute and convalescent COVID-19 originated in the United States, Italy and Spain. The cDNA or gDNA used as material had been derived from T cells, B-cell-depleted T cells, or PBMCs.

Profiled with immunoSEQ multiplex PCR; TCRdb holds only in-frame clones, not every one. The sample lists some 31,000 clones; 70% to 90% were seen once. This receptor was obtained from a human donor in a cohort sampled during active COVID-19. The donor label of this sample is uncertain. Sequencing was performed on peripheral blood.

CDR3 sequence (DNA): TGTGCCACCAGTGCTCAGGCATCCTACGAGCAGTACTTC. Amino acid sequence: CATSAQASYEQYF. The chain couples TRBV24-1 to TRBJ2-7; D ambiguous. The V end was cut by 5 bases, the J end by 1 base, with 8 bases between. In germline, CDR1 is KGHDR, CDR2 SFDVKD. The CDR3 loop spans 13 amino acids.